This TCR beta chain emerged from a study of molecular identifiers for immune sequencing clone quantification. Study conclusions and caveats: Underestimated sizes of highly expanded clones could result from identical TCR molecules that share a barcode.

This clonotype appeared many times. As yet, its antigen is unknown. TCRdb re-called the PCR reads with MiXCR, one entry per CDR3 protein. The data hold hundreds of thousands of distinct CDR3 sequences, with roughly 25% observed a single time. V gave up 1 base and J gave up 6 bases, with 10 bases separating them. CDR1 SEHNR and CDR2 FQNEAQ come from the germline V gene (reference sequence). This CDR3 comprises 14 residues. The sequence came from a human donor in good health. Some libraries in this study had Jurkat cell RNA spiked in. Sequencing was carried out using naive CD8+ T cells from blood, with Jurkat cell RNA spiked in. Subset here: FACS-sorted CD8+CD4-CCR7+CD45RA+ naive T cells. The J gene is TRBJ1-5, the V gene TRBV7-9, with D possibly TRBD1 on 5 matching bases. The CDR3 DNA reads TGTGCCAGCAGCTTAGTGCGGGGGAGTCAGCCCCAGCATTTT. Protein product: CASSLVRGSQPQHF.